These 14 T cell receptor beta chains were sequenced from one sample in a study of CD8+CD57+ T cells in acquired aplastic anemia. Genomic DNA was employed as the template in profiling TCR beta VDJ and CDR3. TCRdb itself ran the reads through MiXCR, one entry per CDR3 protein. In the table there are 150,000 to 200,000 distinct CDR3 sequences, approximately 45% of which are singletons. Sequenced input: sorted CD4+, CD8+, or CD8+CD57+ T cells (not recorded which) from PBMCs. These receptors came from a human donor in good health.

This clonotype was counted at least ten times. V gene TRBV20-1 combines with J gene TRBJ2-1; 9 bases align to TRBD2. V shed 2 bases and J 7 bases; nucleotides not matched to a gene: 3. The CDR3 sequence is 13 residues long. The germline V gene encodes CDR1 DFQATT and CDR2 SNEGSKA (reference sequence). Here the CDR3 DNA reads TGCAGTGCTAGATGGAGCGGGAGGAATGAGCAGTTCTTC. Its translation: CSARWSGRNEQFF.

This clonotype showed up many times. This chain uses TRBV6-6 with TRBJ2-1; D gene ambiguous. CDR3 length equals 13 residues. The V end was cut by 0 bases, the J end by 4 bases, with 4 bases between. Germline CDR1 and CDR2: MNHNY and SVGAGI (reference sequence). As DNA, the CDR3 is TGTGCCAGCAGTTACTCGACATACAATGAGCAGTTCTTC. It translates to CASSYSTYNEQFF.

This clonotype occurred many times. The chain couples TRBV4-2 to TRBJ1-5, with D unresolved. The CDR3 is 15 residues long. V was pared by 1 base and J by 4 bases, with 11 bases between. From germline, CDR1 is LGHNA and CDR2 YNFKEQ. The CDR3 bases are TGTGCCAGCAGCCAAGTCCCAGGTGGGAATCAGCCCCAGCATTTT. This encodes CASSQVPGGNQPQHF.

This clonotype was seen a few times. The chain employs TRBV20-1 and TRBJ1-2; D is unclear. The CDR3 loop spans 14 amino acids. V was pared by 5 bases and J by 4 bases, with 17 bases between. Looked up from germline, CDR1 is DFQATT and CDR2 is SNEGSKA (reference sequence). The CDR3 here is CSASREGGLYGYTF. In DNA form, the CDR3 reads TGCAGTGCTTCTAGGGAGGGAGGTCTCTATGGCTACACCTTC.

This clonotype was recorded many times. V and J are TRBV19 and TRBJ1-1; D is possibly TRBD1 (5 bases). Germline lookup yields CDR1 LNHDA and CDR2 SQIVND (reference sequence). Between the trimmed V and J ends, which lost 5 bases and 3 bases, there was a span of 10 bases. The CDR3 spans 13 residues. As DNA, the CDR3 is TGTGCCAGTAGTGGGCAGGGATACACTGAAGCTTTCTTT. Its protein is CASSGQGYTEAFF.

V and J are TRBV19 and TRBJ1-6; D ambiguous. The CDR3 spans 15 residues. The germline V gene encodes CDR1 LNHDA and CDR2 SQIVND (reference sequence). Trimming pared 5 bases from V and 9 bases from J, leaving 17 bases between. CDR3 DNA sequence: TGTGCCAGTAGTGGGAGGGTCCCGTTGGGTTCACCCCTCCACTTT. Protein product: CASSGRVPLGSPLHF.

The chain is built from TRBV25-1 and TRBJ1-6, with D possibly TRBD1 on 6 matching bases. The germline V gene has CDR1 MGHDK and CDR2 SYGVNS. With 5 bases removed from V and 3 bases from J, the gap between germline ends came to 14 bases. This CDR3 has 16 residues. CDR3 in amino acids: CASSPPRTDYNSPLHF. In nucleotides, the CDR3 is TGTGCCAGCAGTCCCCCCCGGACAGACTATAATTCACCCCTCCACTTT.

This clonotype was observed a few times. The gene calls are TRBV12-3 or TRBV12-4 and TRBJ2-4; a weak D match, TRBD1 (6 bases). The CDR3 consists of 17 residues. V lost 2 bases, J lost 2 bases, and 16 bases lay in between. This CDR3 reads CASSLYQGRGSKNIQYF. The CDR3 nucleotides read TGTGCCAGCAGTTTATATCAGGGGCGCGGATCCAAAAACATTCAGTACTTC.

This clonotype was observed at least ten times. This chain joins TRBV9 and TRBJ2-2; TRBD2 matches at 10 bases. The CDR3 is made up of 15 amino acids. CDR1 SGDLS and CDR2 YYNGEE come from the germline V gene. J gave up 6 bases and V 4 bases, and 6 bases lay outside the gene matches. The CDR3 loop reads CASSTGTSVSGELFF. CDR3 DNA sequence: TGTGCCAGCAGCACCGGGACTAGCGTCTCCGGGGAGCTGTTTTTT.

The V call is TRBV2, the J call TRBJ2-7, with D perhaps matching TRBD1 or TRBD2 (5 bases each). In germline, CDR1 is SNHLY, CDR2 FYNNEI. The CDR3 is 13 amino acids. V lost 6 bases, J lost 2 bases, and 11 bases lay in between. The CDR3 DNA reads TGTGCCAGCAGGGGACGGAACCCCTACGAGCAGTACTTC. It codes for CASRGRNPYEQYF.

The table lists this clonotype with many counts. The chain carries TRBV5-8 and TRBJ2-3; tentatively, D is TRBD1 (6 bases). The germline gives CDR1 SGHTS, CDR2 YDEGEE. The CDR3 covers 14 residues. V dropped 0 bases and J dropped 4 bases, with 9 bases sitting between them. Written as DNA, the CDR3 is TGTGCCAGCAGCTTGGAAACAGGGTCAGATACGCAGTATTTT. This encodes CASSLETGSDTQYF. The complete variable domain, with remaining parts taken from reference TRBV5-8 and TRBJ2-3, reads EAGVTQSPTHLIKTRGQQATLRCSPISGHTSVYWYQQALGLGLQFLLWYDEGEERNRGNFPPRFSGRQFPNYSSELNVNALELEDSALYLCASSLETGSDTQYFGPGTRLTVL.

There are many counts of this clonotype. The chain combines TRBV5-1 with TRBJ2-7; D perhaps matches TRBD2 (5 bases). CDR1 is SGHRS, CDR2 YFSETQ, per germline. The CDR3 extends over 14 amino acids. V lost 4 bases to trimming and J lost 7 bases, with 18 bases between them. The CDR3: CASSGLDLPDEQYF. In DNA form, the CDR3 reads TGCGCCAGCAGCGGACTCGACCTACCAGATGAGCAGTACTTC.

The CDR3 loop reads CASSIQGDNSPLHF. The CDR3 region has the DNA TGTGCCAGTAGTATACAGGGCGATAATTCACCCCTCCACTTT. The genes are TRBV19 and TRBJ1-6, with D perhaps matching TRBD1 (5 bases). Germline V lookup: CDR1 LNHDA, CDR2 SQIVND (reference sequence). Trimming cost V 2 bases and J 5 bases, with 7 bases left between them. This CDR3 is 14 amino acids long.

This clonotype showed up many times. The chain uses TRBV24-1 and TRBJ2-5; D may be TRBD2 (6 bases). Germline CDR1 KGHDR, CDR2 SFDVKD. This CDR3 region has 16 residues. V was shortened by 1 base and J by 1 base, with 12 bases between the two germline ends. CDR3 DNA: TGTGCCACCAGTGATTTCGGAGCGGGCGCCCAAGAGACCCAGTACTTC. Translation gives CATSDFGAGAQETQYF.